This T cell receptor (beta chain) was retrieved from a study of T cell responses to AZD1222 COVID-19 vaccine (dated by TCRdb to the early 2020s). Turning to the overall study: AZD1222 recipients with second doses at about 4 weeks or about 12 weeks were pooled, because spike-specific TCR depth and breadth did not differ between schedules. A total of 230 to 250 trial participants underwent TCR sequencing, of whom roughly 210 had received two doses of AZD1222 and some 26 had received two doses of the MenACWY control vaccine. Enrollment into the trials was organized by age into subgroups of 18-55, 56-69 and 70-plus years, and those subgroups contained about 160, 30 and 59 TCR-sequenced participants, respectively.

Including cysteine and phenylalanine, the CDR3 has 13 amino acids. Of all the DNA, just the CDR3 is kept, 39 bases in frame from base 1. As encoded in the germline V gene, CDR1 is SNHLY while CDR2 is FYNNEI. V is cut by 4 bases and J by 7 bases, and the space between the germline ends is 10 bases. As to this clone: Its antigen target is currently unknown. Base-call qualities are not available, and no considerably larger clone is one nucleotide away.

The time point label corresponds to: baseline before first vaccination. The vaccinee samples were drawn from two UK trials, COV001 and COV002, one of which was a single-blind randomized controlled phase 2/3 trial testing AZD1222 (ChAdOx1 nCoV-19) in healthy adults. Trial participant PBMC samples were collected at day 0 and day 28 after the second dose for TCRbeta chain sequencing. General conclusions and limits of the study: The 56-69-year group was small, and its depth increase did not reach significance, likely because of low power. Conclusions about previously exposed vaccinees were limited because only six AZD1222 recipients were SARS-CoV-2 seropositive at baseline. Participants were mostly white British and included more females than males, and it was suggested by the authors that clonal diversity may have been underestimated. After two AZD1222 doses, spike-specific TCR breadth and depth were significantly higher than at day 0 and than in MenACWY recipients. Because no day 14 peak-response samples were available, the repertoires could be characterized only after the peak T cell response. The whole spike protein was spanned by vaccine-associated CD4 TCRs, and dominant responses were seen in regions 160-218 and 743-854. Reportedly, almost half of the unique spike-specific TCRs recognized epitopes lying outside the regions that are mutated in the B.1.351 and B.1.1.7 variants.

The CDR3 regions of human TCRbeta chains were subjected to immunosequencing. The paper's processing steps were these. Repertoire TCRs were checked for matches against a reference library of SARS-CoV-2-specific TCRs that had been generated using the MIRA antigen-specificity platform. Breadth meant the fraction of unique TCRs that were SARS-CoV-2-associated, whereas depth meant the fraction of total T cells that were SARS-CoV-2-associated. Using the MIRA data, each spike-specific TCR was assigned both to the spike region to which the TCR was reactive and to a CD4 or CD8 class. Log10-transformed breadth and depth values were compared by one-way ANOVA with Sidak's multiple comparisons tests. Held by TCRdb, this immuneACCESS table contains in-frame sequences only and omits some clones. Under half of the omission traces to an unresolved V gene where checked; the cause of the rest is unknown. V, J and clone size derive from that table, while D and trimming were established from the DNA sequence. This sample has roughly 85,000 clones in its table, and 70% to 90% of those were observed once. The ten largest make up 7% of the sample.

This TCR was sampled from an adult in good health. Sequencing used peripheral blood, obtained on day 0 of AZD1222 vaccination. Recombination joined TRBV2 with TRBJ2-2; the D gene remains uncertain. CDR3 region: CASSVGWVGELFF. The DNA is TGTGCCAGCAGTGTCGGTTGGGTCGGGGAGCTGTTTTTT.